These 32 T cell receptor beta chains were sequenced from one sample in a study of cytomegalovirus exposure and HLA in healthy donors. Both 60 Vbeta primers and 13 Jbeta primers went into the PCR. Measured with immunoSEQ multiplex PCR; TCRdb has only the in-frame clones, and not every one. In the table there are around 150,000 clones, about 80% of which are singletons. Sample: PBMCs. The receptors here all came from a man aged 25-45 years in good health and CMV-seropositive.

The DNA of the CDR3 is TGTGCCAGCTCAGAACAGGAAGGTAACGAGCAGTACTTC. Amino acids: CASSEQEGNEQYF. V is TRBV18 and J is TRBJ2-7; weak D call: TRBD1 (5 bases). The V end lost 5 bases, the J end lost 5 bases, and 13 bases lay between the germline ends. Germline CDR1 and CDR2: KGHSH and LQKENI. This CDR3 contains 13 residues.

The chain recombines TRBV4-1 with TRBJ1-6; D perhaps matches TRBD1 (6 bases). CDR1 is MGHRA, CDR2 YSYEKL, per germline. The V end was cut by 6 bases, the J end by 7 bases, with 13 bases between. This CDR3 comprises 14 residues. CDR3 sequence reads: CASRGTPINSPLHF. As DNA, the CDR3 is TGCGCCAGCAGAGGGACACCAATCAATTCACCCCTCCACTTT.

The V and J genes are TRBV6-5 and TRBJ2-5; D uncertain. The CDR3 has 13 residues. CDR1 and CDR2 from the germline V gene are MNHEY and SVGAGI. Trimming took off 0 bases at V and 5 bases at J, with 7 bases between the two ends. DNA of the CDR3: TGTGCCAGCAGTTACTCGATGAGGGAGACCCAGTACTTC. Translated, it gives CASSYSMRETQYF.

This clone turned up a few times. A junction end diverges from the germline sequence, so it may reflect a read error. The V gene is TRBV30, the J gene TRBJ1-1; D gene unclear. The CDR3 consists of 12 residues. CDR1 is GTSNPN and CDR2 is SVGIG in the germline V gene (reference sequence). CDR3 nucleotide sequence: TGTGCCTGGGGGAGAATGAACGCTGAAGCTTTCTTT. It encodes CAWGRMNAEAFF. The whole variable domain, filled in from reference TRBV30 and TRBJ1-1, reads SQTIHQWPATLVQPVGSPLSLECTVEGTSNPNLYWYRQAAGRGLQLLFYSVGIGQISSEVPQNLSASRPQDRQFILSSKKLLLSDSGFYLCAWGRMNAEAFFGQGTRLTVV.

This clone was observed once. The gene calls are TRBV4-2 and TRBJ2-1, with 11 positions matching TRBD2. The V and J ends lost 4 bases and 7 bases, in that order; junction bases with no gene match: 12. Looked up from germline, CDR1 is LGHNA and CDR2 is YNFKEQ. This CDR3 has 17 amino acids. CDR3 amino acids: CASSPRFMVAGGNEQFF. The CDR3 DNA reads TGTGCCAGCAGCCCCAGGTTTATGGTAGCGGGAGGGAATGAGCAGTTCTTC.

The chain has TRBV29-1 and TRBJ2-1; 16 nucleotides match TRBD2. The V and J ends lost 6 bases and 1 base, in that order; junction bases with no gene match: 3. The germline gives CDR1 SQVTM, CDR2 ANQGSEA. There are 16 residues in the CDR3. The CDR3 DNA sequence: TGCAGCGTCGAGGGACTAGCGGGGGGGTCCTACAATGAGCAGTTCTTC. Translated, it gives CSVEGLAGGSYNEQFF.

The rearrangement uses TRBV29-1 and TRBJ2-5; 11 positions agree with TRBD2. The CDR3 is made up of 16 amino acids. V trimming: 1 base; J trimming: 6 bases; junction bases outside the gene matches: 10. In germline, CDR1 is SQVTM, CDR2 ANQGSEA. The CDR3 region is CSVEGDSGGAQKTQYF. The DNA of the CDR3 is TGCAGCGTTGAAGGTGATAGCGGGGGGGCTCAGAAGACCCAGTACTTC.

This chain uses TRBV15 with TRBJ2-5; no reliable D call. The CDR3 totals 12 residues. CDR1 is LNHNV, CDR2 YYDKDF, per germline (reference sequence). V lost 7 bases and J lost 5, with 11 bases in between. The CDR3 here is CATTPPGETQYF. The CDR3 coding sequence is TGTGCCACCACCCCGCCCGGGGAGACCCAGTACTTC.

In this sample, this clone turned up a few times. The chain has TRBV7-9 and TRBJ1-2; 9 nucleotides align to TRBD1. CDR3 length equals 14 residues. CDR1 is SEHNR and CDR2 is FQNEAQ in the germline V gene (reference sequence). Trimming cost V 5 bases and J 3 bases; bases outside gene matches: 4. The CDR3 loop reads CASSRDRVDYGYTF. CDR3 in DNA: TGTGCCAGCAGCCGGGACAGGGTCGACTATGGCTACACCTTC.

The gene calls are TRBV27 and TRBJ1-4; the D gene is possibly TRBD1 (6 bases). Trimming took off 3 bases at V and 7 bases at J, with 6 bases between the two ends. This CDR3 contains 12 residues. In germline, CDR1 is MNHEY, CDR2 SMNVEV (reference sequence). The CDR3 sequence is CASSFRGEKLFF. CDR3 nucleotides: TGTGCCAGCAGTTTCAGGGGTGAAAAACTGTTTTTT.

The rearrangement uses TRBV18 and TRBJ2-5; 9 bases fit TRBD2. The CDR3 has 13 residues. Trimming removed 3 bases from V and 5 bases from J; junction bases left unmatched: 1. The germline V gene has CDR1 KGHSH and CDR2 LQKENI. CDR3 sequence: CASSPGLAETQYF. The CDR3 DNA reads TGTGCCAGCTCACCCGGACTAGCGGAGACCCAGTACTTC.

The CDR3 region is CASSLDPAAYTGELFF. CDR3 nucleotides: TGCGCCAGCAGCTTGGACCCAGCGGCATACACCGGGGAGCTGTTTTTT. V usage is TRBV5-1 and J usage is TRBJ2-2, with a weak D call TRBD2 (5 bases). CDR3 length: 16 amino acids. Trimming stripped 0 bases from V and 3 bases from J, with 12 bases between. Germline-derived CDR1 and CDR2 are SGHRS and YFSETQ.

CDR3 in DNA: TGTGCCAGCAGTTACTCTACAGGGGGTAACGAGCAGTACTTC. Translation: CASSYSTGGNEQYF. This chain links TRBV6-5 with TRBJ2-7; 8 bases line up with TRBD1. The CDR3 is 14 residues long. Germline loops: CDR1 MNHEY, CDR2 SVGAGI. The V segment lost 0 bases and the J segment 5 bases; nucleotides outside the gene matches: 3.

This chain connects TRBV11-2 to TRBJ2-5; 11 bases are shared with TRBD2. The CDR3 is 18 residues long. The V gene end was trimmed by 1 base and the J gene end by 2 bases; junction bases not matched to a gene: 9. Germline V gene data show CDR1 as SGHAT and CDR2 as FQNNGV. CDR3 region: CASSLGVAGGPGQETQYF. CDR3 coding DNA: TGTGCCAGCAGCTTAGGGGTAGCGGGGGGGCCAGGGCAAGAGACCCAGTACTTC.

This clone came up once. The rearrangement uses TRBV27 and TRBJ2-1; 7 positions agree with TRBD1. V dropped 6 bases and J dropped 0; count of bases not matched to a gene: 2. The CDR3 spans 14 residues. The V gene's germline CDR1 is MNHEY and CDR2 SMNVEV (reference sequence). The chain's CDR3 is CASRGTVSYNEQFF. CDR3 DNA sequence: TGTGCCAGCAGGGGGACAGTCTCCTACAATGAGCAGTTCTTC.

The chain has TRBV9 and TRBJ2-1; D call uncertain. In germline, CDR1 is SGDLS, CDR2 YYNGEE. Between the trimmed V and J ends, which lost 0 bases and 8 bases, there was a span of 12 bases. The CDR3 runs 14 residues. The CDR3 sequence: CASSVGSARDEQFF. For the CDR3, the DNA is TGTGCCAGCAGCGTAGGGTCTGCCCGGGATGAGCAGTTCTTC. Full variable domain (outside the CDR3, taken from reference TRBV9 and TRBJ2-1): DSGVTQTPKHLITATGQRVTLRCSPRSGDLSVYWYQQSLDQGLQFLIQYYNGEERAKGNILERFSAQQFPDLHSELNLSSLELGDSALYFCASSVGSARDEQFFGPGTRLTVL.

The J gene is TRBJ2-5, the V gene TRBV13; D is perhaps TRBD1 (7 bases). The CDR3 sequence is 14 residues long. Germline loops: CDR1 PRHDT, CDR2 FYEKMQ (reference sequence). Trimming cost V 0 bases and J 4 bases, with 9 bases left between them. CDR3 bases: TGTGCCAGCAGCTTAGGCCAGGGGGGAGAGACCCAGTACTTC. This encodes CASSLGQGGETQYF. Based on the CDR3 plus reference TRBV13 and TRBJ2-5, the full variable domain is AAGVIQSPRHLIKEKRETATLKCYPIPRHDTVYWYQQGPGQDPQFLISFYEKMQSDKGSIPDRFSAQQFSDYHSELNMSSLELGDSALYFCASSLGQGGETQYFGPGTRLLVL.

The chain employs TRBV5-1 and TRBJ1-5; 8 bases line up with TRBD1. V was clipped by 2 bases and J by 5 bases; unmatched bases: 3. The V gene's germline CDR1 is SGHRS and CDR2 YFSETQ. This CDR3 has 14 amino acids. CDR3 in DNA: TGCGCCAGCAGCTTACAGGGGGTTGATCAGCCCCAGCATTTT. It yields the protein CASSLQGVDQPQHF.

This clone was seen just once. The chain links TRBV19 to TRBJ2-1; 14 bases fit TRBD2. Germline values: CDR1 LNHDA, CDR2 SQIVND (reference sequence). The CDR3 consists of 15 residues. Unmatched junction bases numbered 5, after V lost 3 bases and J lost 10 bases. CDR3 nucleotide sequence: TGTGCCAGTAGTATCCGACTAGCGGGAGGGGTGGAGCAGTTCTTC. Its translation: CASSIRLAGGVEQFF.

The chain is built from TRBV6-1 and TRBJ2-3; 8 nucleotides agree with TRBD1. The junction had 1 base not matched to a gene; V was cut back by 1 base and J by 4 bases. The CDR3 is 14 residues long. Germline CDR1 MNHNS, CDR2 SASEGT. The CDR3: CASSEGQGPDTQYF. The CDR3 bases are TGTGCCAGCAGTGAAGGACAGGGGCCAGATACGCAGTATTTT.

The chain couples TRBV6-5 to TRBJ1-6; perhaps TRBD1 as D (5 bases). CDR1 is MNHEY and CDR2 is SVGAGI in the germline V gene. This CDR3 comprises 15 residues. V lost 0 bases and J lost 10, with 13 bases in between. CDR3 amino acids: CASSYSASSGSPLHF. The CDR3 region has the DNA TGTGCCAGCAGTTACTCTGCCAGCTCAGGGTCACCCCTCCACTTT.

V usage is TRBV7-6 and J usage is TRBJ2-5, with TRBD2 matching 8 bases. CDR3 length equals 16 residues. The V segment lost 1 base and the J segment 4 bases; nucleotides outside the gene matches: 8. Germline lookup yields CDR1 SGHVS and CDR2 FNYEAQ. The CDR3 here is CASSLGASGGGETQYF. The CDR3 coding sequence is TGTGCCAGCAGCTTAGGAGCCAGCGGGGGCGGAGAGACCCAGTACTTC.

Remarks on this clone: Other DNA sequences in the sample encode the same CDR3. J is TRBJ1-5 and V is TRBV27; TRBD1 matches 7 bases. The CDR3 consists of 14 residues. J was trimmed by 4 bases and V by 3 bases; bases with no gene match: 3. Germline V lookup: CDR1 MNHEY, CDR2 SMNVEV (reference sequence). CDR3 amino acids: CASSFGQDNQPQHF. The CDR3 coding sequence is TGTGCCAGCAGTTTCGGACAGGATAATCAGCCCCAGCATTTT.

V gene TRBV5-6 combines with J gene TRBJ1-5, with D unclear. This CDR3 comprises 14 residues. CDR1 SGHDT and CDR2 YYEEEE come from the germline V gene. Trimming took 0 bases from V and 7 from J, leaving 11 bases between them. CDR3 amino acids: CASSLATGSQPQHF. CDR3 coding DNA: TGTGCCAGCAGCTTGGCTACGGGGAGCCAGCCCCAGCATTTT.

The chain has TRBV6-5 and TRBJ2-2, with a weak D call TRBD1 (6 bases). V dropped 8 bases and J dropped 6 bases, with 13 bases sitting between them. CDR3 size: 13 residues. Germline loops: CDR1 MNHEY, CDR2 SVGAGI. Here the CDR3 reads CASFGRGPGELFF. CDR3 bases: TGTGCCAGCTTCGGCAGGGGTCCCGGGGAGCTGTTTTTT.

The chain uses TRBV6-5 and TRBJ2-7; weak D call: TRBD1 (5 bases). The length of the CDR3 is 13 residues. Trimming cost V 7 bases and J 1 base, with 11 bases left between them. CDR1 and CDR2 (germline): MNHEY, SVGAGI. The CDR3 spells CASTTTDSYEQYF. CDR3 in DNA: TGTGCCAGCACCACGACAGATTCCTACGAGCAGTACTTC.

This clone has only one observation. V gene TRBV2 combines with J gene TRBJ1-4, with D possibly TRBD1 on 5 matching bases. The V and J ends lost 3 bases and 2 bases respectively, with 7 bases between them. The CDR3 consists of 14 residues. Germline V lookup: CDR1 SNHLY, CDR2 FYNNEI. CDR3 loop: CASSDGGTNEKLFF. CDR3 nucleotide sequence: TGTGCCAGCAGTGACGGGGGGACTAATGAAAAACTGTTTTTT. The full variable domain, completed using reference TRBV2 and TRBJ1-4, is EPEVTQTPSHQVTQMGQEVILRCVPISNHLYFYWYRQILGQKVEFLVSFYNNEISEKSEIFDDQFSVERPDGSNFTLKIRSTKLEDSAMYFCASSDGGTNEKLFFGSGTQLSVL.

This clone appeared once. V is TRBV7-9 and J is TRBJ1-2; D ambiguous. The V end was cut by 2 bases, the J end by 5 bases, with 9 bases between. Germline CDR1 SEHNR, CDR2 FQNEAQ (reference sequence). The CDR3 is 13 amino acids. CDR3 in amino acids: CASSLQTTYGYTF. As DNA, the CDR3 is TGTGCCAGCAGCTTACAAACGACTTATGGCTACACCTTC.

This chain links TRBV19 with TRBJ2-5, with 8 bases lining up with TRBD1. Germline loops: CDR1 LNHDA, CDR2 SQIVND (reference sequence). CDR3 length equals 13 residues. Trimming took 3 bases from V and 4 from J; bases not matched to a gene: 1. The CDR3 DNA reads TGTGCCAGTAGTATCGACAGGGGAGAGACCCAGTACTTC. As protein: CASSIDRGETQYF.

This chain connects TRBV28 to TRBJ1-2; 8 bases map to TRBD1. Trimming cost V 8 bases and J 10 bases; bases outside gene matches: 9. The CDR3 totals 12 residues. Germline CDR1 and CDR2: MDHEN and SYDVKM. The CDR3 loop is CASAPQGEDYTF. As DNA, the CDR3 is TGTGCCAGCGCGCCACAGGGGGAGGACTACACCTTC.

This chain connects TRBV19 to TRBJ1-4, with 9 bases lining up with TRBD1. Germline V gives CDR1 LNHDA, CDR2 SQIVND (reference sequence). V lost 5 bases to trimming and J lost 7 bases; unmatched junction nucleotides: 8. The length of the CDR3 is 15 residues. The CDR3 nucleotides read TGTGCCAGTAGTCCTCGGATGACAGGGGGTGAAAAACTGTTTTTT. Its translation is CASSPRMTGGEKLFF.

The chain employs TRBV11-2 and TRBJ2-7, with 9 bases identical to TRBD1. CDR1 and CDR2 (germline): SGHAT, FQNNGV. The V segment lost 5 bases and the J segment 12 bases; nucleotides outside the gene matches: 11. The CDR3 is 13 residues long. This CDR3 is CASSTTDRGHLYF. CDR3 bases: TGTGCCAGCAGCACGACGGACAGGGGCCACTTGTACTTC.